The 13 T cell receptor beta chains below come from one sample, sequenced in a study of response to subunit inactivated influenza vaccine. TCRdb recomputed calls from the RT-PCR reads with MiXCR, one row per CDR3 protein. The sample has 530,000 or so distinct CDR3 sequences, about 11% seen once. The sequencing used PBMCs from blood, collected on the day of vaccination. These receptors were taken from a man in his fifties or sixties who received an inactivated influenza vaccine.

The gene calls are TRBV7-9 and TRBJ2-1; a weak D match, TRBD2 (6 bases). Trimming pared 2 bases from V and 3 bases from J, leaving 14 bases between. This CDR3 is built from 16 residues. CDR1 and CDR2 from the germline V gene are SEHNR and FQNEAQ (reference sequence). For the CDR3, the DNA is TGTGCCAGCAGCTTATCGTCCGGGGGAGACTACAATGAGCAGTTCTTC. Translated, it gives CASSLSSGGDYNEQFF.

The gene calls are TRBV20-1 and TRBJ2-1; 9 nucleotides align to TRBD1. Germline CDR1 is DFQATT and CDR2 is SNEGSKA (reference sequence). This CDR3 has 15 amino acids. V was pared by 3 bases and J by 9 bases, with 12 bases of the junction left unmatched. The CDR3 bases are TGCAGTGCTAGGATACCGGGACAGGGTCGATTTGAGCAGTTCTTC. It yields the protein CSARIPGQGRFEQFF.

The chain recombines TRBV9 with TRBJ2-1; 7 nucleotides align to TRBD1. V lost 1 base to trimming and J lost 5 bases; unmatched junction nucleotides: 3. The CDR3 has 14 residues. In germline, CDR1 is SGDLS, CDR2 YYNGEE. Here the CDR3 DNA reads TGTGCCAGCAGCGTATGGGACAGTAACAATGAGCAGTTCTTC. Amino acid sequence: CASSVWDSNNEQFF.

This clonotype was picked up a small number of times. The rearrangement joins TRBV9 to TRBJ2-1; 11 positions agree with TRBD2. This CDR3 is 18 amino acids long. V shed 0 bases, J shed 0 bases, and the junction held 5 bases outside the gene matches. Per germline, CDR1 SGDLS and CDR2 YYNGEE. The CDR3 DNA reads TGTGCCAGCAGCGTAGCTTTAGCGGGAGGGCTCTCCTACAATGAGCAGTTCTTC. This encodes CASSVALAGGLSYNEQFF.

The CDR3 DNA reads TGTGCCATCAGTGCCGGGACAGGGGTCTCCTACGAGCAGTACTTC. Protein product: CAISAGTGVSYEQYF. V gene TRBV10-3 combines with J gene TRBJ2-7, with 10 bases matching TRBD1. The germline V gene has CDR1 ENHRY and CDR2 SYGVKD. This CDR3 has 15 residues. Losses at the gene ends were 4 bases for V and 0 bases for J; bases not matched to a gene: 3.

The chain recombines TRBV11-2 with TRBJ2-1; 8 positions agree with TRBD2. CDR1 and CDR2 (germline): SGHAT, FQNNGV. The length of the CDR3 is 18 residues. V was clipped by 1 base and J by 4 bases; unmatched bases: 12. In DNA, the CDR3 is TGTGCCAGCAGCTTAGGAGGATCCGGGGGGGTAGGATACAATGAGCAGTTCTTC. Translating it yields CASSLGGSGGVGYNEQFF.

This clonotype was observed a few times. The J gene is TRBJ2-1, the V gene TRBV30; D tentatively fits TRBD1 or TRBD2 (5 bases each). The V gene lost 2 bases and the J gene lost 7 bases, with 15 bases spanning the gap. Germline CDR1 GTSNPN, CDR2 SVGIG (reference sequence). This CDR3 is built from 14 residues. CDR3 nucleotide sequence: TGTGCCTGGAGTCAACCTCCGGGGACGAATGAGCAGTTCTTC. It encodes CAWSQPPGTNEQFF.

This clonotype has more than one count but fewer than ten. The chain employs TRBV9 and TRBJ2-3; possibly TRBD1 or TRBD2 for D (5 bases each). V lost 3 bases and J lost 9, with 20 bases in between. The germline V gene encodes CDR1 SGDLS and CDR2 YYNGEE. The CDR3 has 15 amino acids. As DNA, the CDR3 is TGTGCCAGCAGCGGAGCGGAACTCCAGGGTGGGACGCAGTATTTT. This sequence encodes CASSGAELQGGTQYF. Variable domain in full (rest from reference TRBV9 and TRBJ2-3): DSGVTQTPKHLITATGQRVTLRCSPRSGDLSVYWYQQSLDQGLQFLIQYYNGEERAKGNILERFSAQQFPDLHSELNLSSLELGDSALYFCASSGAELQGGTQYFGPGTRLTVL.

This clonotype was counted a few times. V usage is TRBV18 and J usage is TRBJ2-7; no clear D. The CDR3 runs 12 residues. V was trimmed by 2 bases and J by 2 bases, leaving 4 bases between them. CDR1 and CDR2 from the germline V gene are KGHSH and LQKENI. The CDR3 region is CASSPSTYEQYF. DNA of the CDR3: TGTGCCAGCTCACCATCCACCTACGAGCAGTACTTC.

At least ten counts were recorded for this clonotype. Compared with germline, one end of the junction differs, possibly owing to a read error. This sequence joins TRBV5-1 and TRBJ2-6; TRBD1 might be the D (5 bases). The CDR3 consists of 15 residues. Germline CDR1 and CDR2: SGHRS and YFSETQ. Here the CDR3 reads CASSAQVSGANVLTF. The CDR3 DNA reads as TGTGCCAGCAGCGCACAGGTCTCTGGGGCCAACGTCCTGACTTTC.

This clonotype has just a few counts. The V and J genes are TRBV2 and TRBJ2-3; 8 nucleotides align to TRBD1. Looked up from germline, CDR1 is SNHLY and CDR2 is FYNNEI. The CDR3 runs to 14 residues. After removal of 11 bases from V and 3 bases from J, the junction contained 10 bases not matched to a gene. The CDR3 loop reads CAQSPRGPTDTQYF. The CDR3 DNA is TGTGCCCAAAGTCCCAGGGGGCCTACAGATACGCAGTATTTT.

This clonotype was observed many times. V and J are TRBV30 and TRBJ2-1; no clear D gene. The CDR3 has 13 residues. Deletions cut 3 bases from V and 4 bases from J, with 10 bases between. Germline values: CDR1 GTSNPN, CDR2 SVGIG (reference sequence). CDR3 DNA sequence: TGTGCCTGGAGACGTAAGGGATACAATGAGCAGTTCTTC. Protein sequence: CAWRRKGYNEQFF.

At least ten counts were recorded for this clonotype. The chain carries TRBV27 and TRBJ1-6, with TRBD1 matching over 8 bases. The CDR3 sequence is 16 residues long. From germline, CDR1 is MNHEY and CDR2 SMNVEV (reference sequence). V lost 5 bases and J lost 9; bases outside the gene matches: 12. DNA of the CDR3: TGTGCCAGCAGTGTAACAGGGGGAGGGGTAGGTTCACCCCTCCACTTT. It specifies CASSVTGGGVGSPLHF.